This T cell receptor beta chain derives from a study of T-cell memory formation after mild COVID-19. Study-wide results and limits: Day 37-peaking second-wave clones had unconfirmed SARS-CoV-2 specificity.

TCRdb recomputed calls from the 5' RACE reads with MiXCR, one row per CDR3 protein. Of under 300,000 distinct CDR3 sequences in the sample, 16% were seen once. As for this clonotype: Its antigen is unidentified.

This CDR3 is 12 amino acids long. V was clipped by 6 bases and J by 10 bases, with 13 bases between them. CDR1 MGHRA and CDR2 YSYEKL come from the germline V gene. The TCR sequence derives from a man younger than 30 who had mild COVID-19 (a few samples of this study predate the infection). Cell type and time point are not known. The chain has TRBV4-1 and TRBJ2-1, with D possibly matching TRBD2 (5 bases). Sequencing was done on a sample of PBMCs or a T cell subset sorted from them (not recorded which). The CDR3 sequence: CASRSQTTEQFF. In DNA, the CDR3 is TGCGCCAGCAGGTCGCAGACTACCGAGCAGTTCTTC.